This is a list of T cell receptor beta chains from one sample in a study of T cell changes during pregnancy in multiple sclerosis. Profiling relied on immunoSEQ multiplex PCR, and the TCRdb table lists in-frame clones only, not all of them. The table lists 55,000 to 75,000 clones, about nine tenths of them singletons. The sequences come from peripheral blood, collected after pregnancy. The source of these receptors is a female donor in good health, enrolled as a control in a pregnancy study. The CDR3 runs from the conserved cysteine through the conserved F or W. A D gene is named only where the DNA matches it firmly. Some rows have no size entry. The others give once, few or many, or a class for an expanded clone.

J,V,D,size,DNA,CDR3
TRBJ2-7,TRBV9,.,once,TGTGCCAGCAGCGTATCCCCGGACAAATACGAGCAGTACTTC,CASSVSPDKYEQYF
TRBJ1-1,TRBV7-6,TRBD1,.,TGTGCCAGCAGCCTGCCGGGACAGGGGGCGGGGGACACTGAAGCTTTCTTT,CASSLPGQGAGDTEAFF
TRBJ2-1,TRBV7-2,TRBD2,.,TGTGCCAGCAGCTTAGTAGCGGGGGGGGGATACAATGAGCAGTTCTTC,CASSLVAGGGYNEQFF
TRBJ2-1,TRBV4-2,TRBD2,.,TGTGCCAGCAGCCAAGAAGCGGGGGGATTGCCTGAGCAGTTCTTC,CASSQEAGGLPEQFF
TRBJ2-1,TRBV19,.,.,TGTGCCAGTAGTTTCTACAGGGAGGGGATAGGGGAGCAGTTCTTC,CASSFYREGIGEQFF
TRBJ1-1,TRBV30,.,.,TGTGCCTGGAGCCATTTAAGAGGGAGGACTGAAGCTTTCTTT,CAWSHLRGRTEAFF
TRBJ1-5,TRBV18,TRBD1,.,TGTGCCAGCTCACCGGACAGGGGGCTTCAGCCCCAGCATTTT,CASSPDRGLQPQHF
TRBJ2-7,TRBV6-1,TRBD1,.,TGTGCCAGCAGTGCCTGGACAGGGAACTACGAGCAGTACTTC,CASSAWTGNYEQYF
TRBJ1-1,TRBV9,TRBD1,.,TGTGCCAGCAGCACGGGACAGGGGGGGACTGAAGCTTTCTTT,CASSTGQGGTEAFF
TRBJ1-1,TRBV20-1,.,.,TGCAGTGTCAGCGTGAACACTGAAGCTTTCTTT,CSVSVNTEAFF
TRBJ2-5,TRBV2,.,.,TGTGCCAGCAAGGGCGGGCAGGGGCCGGATCTAAAGGAGACCCAGTACTTC,CASKGGQGPDLKETQYF
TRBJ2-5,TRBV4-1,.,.,TGCGCCAGCAGCCAATTCATTCGACAGAGACAAGAGACCCAGTACTTC,CASSQFIRQRQETQYF
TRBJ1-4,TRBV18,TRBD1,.,TGTGCCAGCTCACCGGGACAGCTTAATGAAAAACTGTTTTTT,CASSPGQLNEKLFF
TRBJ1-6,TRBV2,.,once,TGTGCCAGCAGTGCGACAGCGAATAATTCACCCCTCCACTTT,CASSATANNSPLHF
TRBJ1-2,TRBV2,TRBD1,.,TGTGCCAGCAGCGCGACAGGGGACATCTATGGCTACACCTTC,CASSATGDIYGYTF
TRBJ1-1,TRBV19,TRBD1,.,TGTGCCAGTTACGGGAGGGACAGGGTGGGGTTCACTGAAGCTTTCTTT,CASYGRDRVGFTEAFF
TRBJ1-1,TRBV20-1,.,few,TGCAGTGCTAGAGATCTACAGCTGGCTTTCTTT,CSARDLQLAFF
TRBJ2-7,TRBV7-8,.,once,TGTGCCAGCAGCTTCGAGACGGGTCCCTACGAGCAGTACTTC,CASSFETGPYEQYF
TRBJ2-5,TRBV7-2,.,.,TGTGCCAGCAGCTCGCTGCGAGAGACCCAGTACTTC,CASSSLRETQYF
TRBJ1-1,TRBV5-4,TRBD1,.,TGTGCCAGCAGCTTGCCTGACAGGGGCACTGAAGCTTTCTTT,CASSLPDRGTEAFF
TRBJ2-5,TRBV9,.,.,TGTGCCAGCAGCGAGACTACGACGGAGACCCAGTACTTC,CASSETTTETQYF
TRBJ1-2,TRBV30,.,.,TGTGCCTGGAGTGTAATATACTATGGCTACACCTTC,CAWSVIYYGYTF
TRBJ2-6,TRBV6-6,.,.,TGTGCCAGCATCCCCTCTGGGGCGGAGGGGGCCAACGTCCTGACTTTC,CASIPSGAEGANVLTF
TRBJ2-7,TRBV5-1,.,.,TGCGCCAGCAGCTTGCCTGAAGGGAGCCACGAGCAGTACTTC,CASSLPEGSHEQYF
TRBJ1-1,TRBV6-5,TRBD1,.,TGTGCCAGCAGCCAGGGGGTAGGAGCTTTCTTT,CASSQGVGAFF
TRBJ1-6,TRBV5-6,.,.,TGTGCCAGCAGCTTGGCCGGGGGATCTAATTCACCCCTCCACTTT,CASSLAGGSNSPLHF
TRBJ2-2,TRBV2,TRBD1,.,TGTGCCAGCAGCGGGACAGGGGGATCCGGGGAGCTGTTTTTT,CASSGTGGSGELFF
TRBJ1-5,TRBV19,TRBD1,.,TGTGCCAGTAGTGTTGACAGGGGGGTGGATCAGCCCCAGCATTTT,CASSVDRGVDQPQHF
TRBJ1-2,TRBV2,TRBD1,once,TGTGCCAGCAGCGAGGCGACAGGGGTAGACTATGGCTACACCTTC,CASSEATGVDYGYTF
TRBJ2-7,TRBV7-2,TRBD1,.,TGTGCCAGCAGCCACGGGACAGGGGGGTCCTACGAGCAGTACTTC,CASSHGTGGSYEQYF
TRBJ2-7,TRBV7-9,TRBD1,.,TGTGCCAGCAGACGCACAGGGGGGAGCTCCTACGAGCAGTACTTC,CASRRTGGSSYEQYF
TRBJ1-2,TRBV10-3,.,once,TGTGCCATCGCCATCGGGGGGGACTATGGCTACACCTTC,CAIAIGGDYGYTF
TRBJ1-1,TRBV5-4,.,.,TGTGCCAGCAGCTTGGCCAGGGCCAACACTGAAGCTTTCTTT,CASSLARANTEAFF
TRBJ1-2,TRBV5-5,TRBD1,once,TGTGCCAGCAGCTTGCTTGCAGGGGGCGAAGATGGCTACACCTTC,CASSLLAGGEDGYTF
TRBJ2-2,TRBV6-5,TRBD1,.,TGTGCCAGCAGAGGGGACAGGGTCACCGGGGAGCTGTTTTTT,CASRGDRVTGELFF
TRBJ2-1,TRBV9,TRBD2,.,TGTGCCAGCAGCGTAGCACTAGCGGGGAGCAATGAGCAGTTCTTC,CASSVALAGSNEQFF
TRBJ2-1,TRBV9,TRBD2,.,TGTGCCAGCAGCCTCAGTGCGGGGGTTTACAATGAGCAGTTCTTC,CASSLSAGVYNEQFF
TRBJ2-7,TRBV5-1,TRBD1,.,TGCGCCAGCAGACCTGCAACTGGGACAGGGGGTGCCGGTGAGCAGTACTTC,CASRPATGTGGAGEQYF
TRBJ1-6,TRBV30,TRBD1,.,TGTGCCTGGTCGGACAGGGCGGTGACACCCCTCCACTTT,CAWSDRAVTPLHF
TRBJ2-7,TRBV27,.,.,TGTGCCAGCAGTTTATCGGGCAGGATCTACGAGCAGTACTTC,CASSLSGRIYEQYF
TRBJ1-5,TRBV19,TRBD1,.,TGTGCCAGTACTCCGGGCGCGGGACAGAATAGCAATCAGCCCCAGCATTTT,CASTPGAGQNSNQPQHF